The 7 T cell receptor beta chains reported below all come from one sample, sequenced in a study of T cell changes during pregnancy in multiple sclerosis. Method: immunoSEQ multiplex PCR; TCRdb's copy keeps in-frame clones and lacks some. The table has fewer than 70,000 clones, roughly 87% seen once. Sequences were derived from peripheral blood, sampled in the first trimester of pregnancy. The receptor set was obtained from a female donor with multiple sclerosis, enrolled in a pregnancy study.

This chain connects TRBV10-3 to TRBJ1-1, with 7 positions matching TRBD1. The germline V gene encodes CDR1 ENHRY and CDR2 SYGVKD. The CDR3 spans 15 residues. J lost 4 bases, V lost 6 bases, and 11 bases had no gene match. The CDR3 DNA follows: TGTGCCATCAGCCAAGGGGGACAGATGGGCACTGAAGCTTTCTTT. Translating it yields CAISQGGQMGTEAFF.

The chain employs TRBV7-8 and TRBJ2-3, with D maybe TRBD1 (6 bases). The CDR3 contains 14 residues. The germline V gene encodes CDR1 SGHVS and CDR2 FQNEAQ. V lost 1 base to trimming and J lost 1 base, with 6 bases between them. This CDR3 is CASSLDRGTDTQYF. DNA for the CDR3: TGTGCCAGCAGCTTAGACAGGGGCACAGATACGCAGTATTTT.

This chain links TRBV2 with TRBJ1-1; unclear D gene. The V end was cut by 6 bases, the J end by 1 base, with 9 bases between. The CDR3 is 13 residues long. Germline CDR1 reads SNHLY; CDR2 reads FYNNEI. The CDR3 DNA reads TGTGCCAGCAGGATCGGAGGGAACACTGAAGCTTTCTTT. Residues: CASRIGGNTEAFF.

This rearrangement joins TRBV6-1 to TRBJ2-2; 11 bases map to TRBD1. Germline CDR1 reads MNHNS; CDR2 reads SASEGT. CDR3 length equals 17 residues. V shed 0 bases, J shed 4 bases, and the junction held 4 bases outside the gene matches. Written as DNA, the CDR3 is TGTGCCAGCAGTGAAGCGCAAGGGACAGGGGGCACCGGGGAGCTGTTTTTT. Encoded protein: CASSEAQGTGGTGELFF.

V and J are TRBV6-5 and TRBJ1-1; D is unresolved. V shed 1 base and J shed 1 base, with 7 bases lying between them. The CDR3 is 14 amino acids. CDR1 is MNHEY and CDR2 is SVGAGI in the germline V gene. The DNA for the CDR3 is TGTGCCAGCAGTTACTGGGGAGAGAACACTGAAGCTTTCTTT. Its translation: CASSYWGENTEAFF.

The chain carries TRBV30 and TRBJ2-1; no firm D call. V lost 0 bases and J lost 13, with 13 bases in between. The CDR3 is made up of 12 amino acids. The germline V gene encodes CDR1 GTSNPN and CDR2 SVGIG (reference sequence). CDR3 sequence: CAWSVPSEFQFF. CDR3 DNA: TGTGCCTGGAGTGTACCGTCTGAGTTTCAGTTCTTC.

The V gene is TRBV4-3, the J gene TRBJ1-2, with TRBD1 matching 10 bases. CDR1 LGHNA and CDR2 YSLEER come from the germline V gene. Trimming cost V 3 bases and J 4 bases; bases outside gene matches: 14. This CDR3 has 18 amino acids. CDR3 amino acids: CASSHVRRRDRGVYGYTF. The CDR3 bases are TGCGCCAGCAGCCACGTAAGGAGACGGGACAGGGGCGTCTATGGCTACACCTTC.